Presented here are 32 T cell receptor beta chains from one specimen sequenced in a study of blood T cell repertoires in COVID-19. Assay used: immunoSEQ multiplex PCR; TCRdb lists only in-frame clones, some missing. The profile shows over 85,000 clones, 87% of them singletons. Material for sequencing was peripheral blood. The receptor set was obtained from a human donor in a cohort sampled during active COVID-19.

The rearrangement links TRBV12-3 or TRBV12-4 to TRBJ1-2; D is uncertain. Trimming took off 6 bases at V and 4 bases at J, with 12 bases between the two ends. The CDR3 is 13 amino acids. CDR3 nucleotides: TGTGCCAGCAGCCTCGACGGGATCTATGGCTACACCTTC. The encoded protein is CASSLDGIYGYTF.

V and J are TRBV2 and TRBJ2-3; 7 nucleotides line up with TRBD2. V lost 3 bases to trimming and J lost 6 bases; unmatched junction nucleotides: 6. Looked up from germline, CDR1 is SNHLY and CDR2 is FYNNEI. This CDR3 has 14 amino acids. The CDR3 region is CASSEASGGDTQYF. DNA for the CDR3: TGTGCCAGCAGTGAGGCTAGCGGCGGGGATACGCAGTATTTT.

This clone came up once. The rearrangement uses TRBV21-1 and TRBJ1-5; the table assigns TRBD1, which was not confirmed against the DNA. TRBV21-1 is designated a pseudogene. This CDR3 is 14 amino acids long. CDR3 protein: CASSGQGRGQPQHF. CDR3 sequence (DNA): TGTGCCAGCAGCGGGCAGGGGAGAGGTCAGCCCCAGCATTTT.

The chain joins TRBV28 to TRBJ2-2, with 12 bases lining up with TRBD2. The length of the CDR3 is 17 residues. V shed 4 bases and J 4 bases; nucleotides not matched to a gene: 7. Germline assignment: CDR1 MDHEN and CDR2 SYDVKM. The CDR3 here is CASSSSSGRAGTGELFF. The CDR3 coding sequence is TGTGCCAGCAGTTCCTCTAGCGGGAGGGCCGGCACCGGGGAGCTGTTTTTT.

The V call is TRBV7-6, the J call TRBJ2-1, with a tentative D call TRBD2 (6 bases). The V end lost 5 bases, the J end lost 8 bases, and 16 bases lay between the germline ends. CDR1 is SGHVS, CDR2 FNYEAQ, per germline. This CDR3 is built from 14 residues. The CDR3 nucleotides are TGTGCCAGCAGCCGGGACTTGTGGAGTGATGAGCAGTTCTTC. Amino acids: CASSRDLWSDEQFF.

Worth noting for this clone: Within the sample, other DNA sequences also encode this same CDR3. J is TRBJ2-5 and V is TRBV2; D may be TRBD2 (6 bases). The CDR3 covers 14 residues. CDR1 and CDR2 from the germline V gene are SNHLY and FYNNEI. V was pared by 4 bases and J by 1 base, with 10 bases between. The CDR3 DNA sequence: TGTGCCAGCAGTGGGGGGGACTCCCAAGAGACCCAGTACTTC. As protein: CASSGGDSQETQYF.

This chain links TRBV25-1 with TRBJ2-7; tentative D call: TRBD1 (5 bases). V lost 4 bases and J lost 3, with 16 bases in between. The CDR3 extends over 15 amino acids. Germline V gene data show CDR1 as MGHDK and CDR2 as SYGVNS. CDR3 sequence: CASSGLSGWNYEQYF. Here the CDR3 DNA reads TGTGCCAGCAGTGGGTTATCAGGGTGGAACTACGAGCAGTACTTC.

The chain recombines TRBV6-1 with TRBJ2-1; TRBD2 is a possible D gene (5 bases). The germline CDR1 and CDR2 sequences are MNHNS and SASEGT. The CDR3 has 17 amino acids. V lost 1 base and J lost 0, with 13 bases in between. The CDR3: CASSEGGGWSSYNEQFF. The CDR3, as DNA: TGTGCCAGCAGTGAAGGAGGCGGGTGGAGCTCCTACAATGAGCAGTTCTTC.

The V and J genes are TRBV19 and TRBJ2-1; 8 bases are a match to TRBD2. V lost 5 bases, J lost 12 bases, and 18 bases stayed unmatched. Looked up from germline, CDR1 is LNHDA and CDR2 is SQIVND (reference sequence). The length of the CDR3 is 16 residues. The chain's CDR3 is CASSPGVVAGSRRQFF. The CDR3, as DNA: TGTGCCAGTAGTCCCGGTGTGGTAGCGGGATCCCGTCGGCAGTTCTTC.

The rearrangement joins TRBV19 to TRBJ1-3; D uncertain. The V and J ends lost 5 bases and 1 base respectively, with 15 bases between them. Per germline, CDR1 LNHDA and CDR2 SQIVND (reference sequence). The CDR3 is made up of 16 amino acids. In nucleotides, the CDR3 is TGTGCCAGTAGTCCTTACTCTACACTATCTGGAAACACCATATATTTT. Amino acid sequence: CASSPYSTLSGNTIYF.

This chain uses TRBV10-2 with TRBJ1-1; D is perhaps TRBD1 (5 bases). Trimming shortened V by 3 bases and J by 7 bases, and 15 bases separated the two germline ends. Germline values: CDR1 WSHSY, CDR2 SAAADI. This CDR3 comprises 14 residues. The CDR3 DNA reads TGCGCCAGCAGTGATCCGGGGGGTGCGGGTGAAGCTTTCTTT. This codes for CASSDPGGAGEAFF.

This clone occurred a few times. This rearrangement joins TRBV3-1 (or the pseudogene TRBV3-2) to TRBJ1-5, with 8 bases identical to TRBD1. Germline V gene lookup returns CDR1 LGHDT and CDR2 YNNKEL (reference sequence). The CDR3 loop spans 15 amino acids. Trimming removed 5 bases from V and 3 bases from J; junction bases left unmatched: 6. In nucleotides, the CDR3 is TGTGCCAGCAGCGCCGGGACAGGCCACAATCAGCCCCAGCATTTT. Protein: CASSAGTGHNQPQHF.

The chain employs TRBV9 and TRBJ2-3; TRBD1 matches at 8 bases. Germline V gene lookup returns CDR1 SGDLS and CDR2 YYNGEE. With V trimmed by 6 bases and J by 2 bases, 11 bases remained unmatched. This CDR3 spans 16 amino acids. CDR3 DNA: TGTGCCAGCACTCCACAGGGGGGCGGATACACAGATACGCAGTATTTT. Its protein product is CASTPQGGGYTDTQYF.

The chain combines TRBV6-6 with TRBJ2-5; D is perhaps TRBD1 (5 bases). Per the germline V gene, CDR1 is MNHNY and CDR2 is SVGAGI (reference sequence). There are 13 residues in the CDR3. Trimming shortened V by 8 bases and J by 2 bases, and 12 bases separated the two germline ends. CDR3 bases: TGTGCCAGCGAACAGGCCGGTCAAGAGACCCAGTACTTC. This sequence encodes CASEQAGQETQYF.

This clone has just one count. The chain recombines TRBV27 with TRBJ2-3; D is undetermined. The V gene lost 5 bases and the J gene lost 2 bases, with 14 bases spanning the gap. The CDR3 spans 15 residues. Germline assignment: CDR1 MNHEY and CDR2 SMNVEV (reference sequence). The CDR3 protein is CASSMTSLFTDTQYF. The CDR3 DNA reads TGTGCCAGCAGTATGACAAGTCTTTTCACAGATACGCAGTATTTT.

There are many counts of this clone. The V gene is TRBV5-1, the J gene TRBJ1-2; TRBD1 aligns across 8 bases. Germline V gene data show CDR1 as SGHRS and CDR2 as YFSETQ. The CDR3 sequence is 16 residues long. Losses at the gene ends were 3 bases for V and 2 bases for J; bases not matched to a gene: 9. CDR3 sequence (DNA): TGCGCCAGCAGCTCTAGGGGACAGGCCTTAAACTATGGCTACACCTTC. Translation: CASSSRGQALNYGYTF. Together with reference TRBV5-1 and TRBJ1-2, the CDR3 gives the full variable domain: KAGVTQTPRYLIKTRGQQVTLSCSPISGHRSVSWYQQTPGQGLQFLFEYFSETQRNKGNFPGRFSGRQFSNSRSEMNVSTLELGDSALYLCASSSRGQALNYGYTFGSGTRLTVV.

J is TRBJ2-7 and V is TRBV7-8; TRBD1 agrees at 10 bases. Germline V gene data show CDR1 as SGHVS and CDR2 as FQNEAQ. CDR3 length: 16 residues. V shed 4 bases, J shed 1 base, and the junction held 7 bases outside the gene matches. As DNA, the CDR3 is TGTGCCAGCAGCTCCTTAGGGACAGGGGAGTCCTACGAGCAGTACTTC. Its protein is CASSSLGTGESYEQYF. The entire variable domain, with the rest obtained from reference TRBV7-8 and TRBJ2-7, is as follows: GAGVSQSPRYKVAKRGQDVALRCDPISGHVSLFWYQQALGQGPEFLTYFQNEAQLDKSGLPSDRFFAERPEGSVSTLKIQRTQQEDSAVYLCASSSLGTGESYEQYFGPGTRLTVT.

This chain uses TRBV11-2 with TRBJ2-3; D remains ambiguous. CDR1 and CDR2 from the germline V gene are SGHAT and FQNNGV. The CDR3 runs 13 residues. Trimming took 3 bases from V and 4 from J, leaving 8 bases between them. The CDR3 DNA sequence: TGTGCCAGCAGCTTTGAGGTTGCAGATACGCAGTATTTT. It codes for CASSFEVADTQYF.

This chain joins TRBV11-2 and TRBJ2-1; possibly TRBD2 for D (6 bases). This CDR3 spans 14 amino acids. CDR1 SGHAT and CDR2 FQNNGV come from the germline V gene. The ends were cut back, 3 bases at V and 7 bases at J, with 13 bases in the middle. The CDR3 coding sequence is TGTGCCAGCAGCTTTTCGGAGGGCGGGAATGAGCAGTTCTTC. It codes for CASSFSEGGNEQFF.

The V gene is TRBV5-1, the J gene TRBJ2-2; 10 bases match TRBD2. Looked up from germline, CDR1 is SGHRS and CDR2 is YFSETQ. This CDR3 is built from 17 residues. V lost 4 bases and J lost 6; bases outside the gene matches: 12. Written as DNA, the CDR3 is TGCGCCAGCAGCGTAGGACAGGGCACTAGCGGGGCCGGGGAGCTGTTTTTT. Translation: CASSVGQGTSGAGELFF.

The chain carries TRBV6-5 and TRBJ2-3, with D possibly TRBD2 on 5 matching bases. Germline V gives CDR1 MNHEY, CDR2 SVGAGI. The CDR3 extends over 14 amino acids. V lost 4 bases and J lost 5, with 13 bases in between. In nucleotides, the CDR3 is TGTGCCAGCAGTTTTAGAGGGAGTAAAGATACGCAGTATTTT. As protein: CASSFRGSKDTQYF.

This chain connects TRBV28 to TRBJ2-7; TRBD1 matches at 10 bases. The V segment lost 3 bases and the J segment 5 bases; nucleotides outside the gene matches: 1. The CDR3 runs to 13 residues. Per the germline V gene, CDR1 is MDHEN and CDR2 is SYDVKM. CDR3 DNA sequence: TGTGCCAGCAGTTTGGGACAGGGGAACGAGCAGTACTTC. This translates into CASSLGQGNEQYF.

The rearrangement uses TRBV30 and TRBJ2-5; no firm D call. The CDR3 length is 10 residues. The germline gives CDR1 GTSNPN, CDR2 SVGIG (reference sequence). Trimming took off 7 bases at V and 7 bases at J, with 10 bases between the two ends. CDR3 amino acids: CAYSERTQYF. The CDR3 nucleotides read TGTGCCTATTCAGAAAGGACCCAGTACTTC. The full variable domain, in which reference TRBV30 and TRBJ2-5 provide the parts outside the CDR3, is SQTIHQWPATLVQPVGSPLSLECTVEGTSNPNLYWYRQAAGRGLQLLFYSVGIGQISSEVPQNLSASRPQDRQFILSSKKLLLSDSGFYLCAYSERTQYFGPGTRLLVL.

The chain couples TRBV5-1 to TRBJ1-1; D is unclear. CDR1 is SGHRS and CDR2 is YFSETQ in the germline V gene. Trimming cost V 4 bases and J 5 bases, with 18 bases left between them. The CDR3 consists of 15 residues. The CDR3 DNA is TGCGCCAGCAGCCTTACCGGGATGGATGGGACTGAAGCTTTCTTT. Residues: CASSLTGMDGTEAFF. The full variable domain, completed using reference TRBV5-1 and TRBJ1-1, is KAGVTQTPRYLIKTRGQQVTLSCSPISGHRSVSWYQQTPGQGLQFLFEYFSETQRNKGNFPGRFSGRQFSNSRSEMNVSTLELGDSALYLCASSLTGMDGTEAFFGQGTRLTVV.

J is TRBJ1-6 and V is TRBV27; no reliable D call. CDR1 MNHEY and CDR2 SMNVEV come from the germline V gene (reference sequence). The CDR3 runs to 15 residues. V shed 6 bases and J shed 2 bases, with 11 bases lying between them. CDR3: CASSNAGTYNSPLHF. For the CDR3, the DNA is TGTGCCAGCAGCAACGCCGGGACCTATAATTCACCCCTCCACTTT.

The V and J genes are TRBV6-5 and TRBJ1-1, with TRBD1 matching over 7 bases. The J segment lost 5 bases and the V segment lost 7 bases, leaving 13 bases of the junction unmatched. CDR1 MNHEY and CDR2 SVGAGI come from the germline V gene. The CDR3 runs 15 residues. The CDR3 loop reads CASKSFTDRVTEAFF. In DNA form, the CDR3 reads TGTGCCAGCAAGTCGTTTACAGACAGGGTGACTGAAGCTTTCTTT.

This clone was found once. This chain uses TRBV18 with TRBJ2-1, with a possible D match to TRBD2 (6 bases). The germline V gene has CDR1 KGHSH and CDR2 LQKENI. V lost 3 bases to trimming and J lost 9 bases, with 21 bases between them. The CDR3 loop spans 16 amino acids. This chain's CDR3 is CASSPRGTRERGEQFF. CDR3 DNA sequence: TGTGCCAGCTCACCGCGAGGGACCCGGGAGAGGGGTGAGCAGTTCTTC.

V usage is TRBV10-2 and J usage is TRBJ2-3; maybe TRBD2 (6 bases). The CDR3 length is 11 residues. Trimming left V 8 bases short and J 7 bases short, with 10 bases between. Looked up from germline, CDR1 is WSHSY and CDR2 is SAAADI. CDR3 region: CASAAGNTQYF. The CDR3 DNA follows: TGCGCCAGCGCGGCGGGGAATACGCAGTATTTT.

The V call is TRBV29-1, the J call TRBJ2-7, with 7 bases matching TRBD2. The CDR3 spans 14 residues. The V gene's germline CDR1 is SQVTM and CDR2 ANQGSEA. Trimming cost V 6 bases and J 0 bases; bases outside gene matches: 8. The CDR3 sequence: CSVGTSESSYEQYF. In DNA form, the CDR3 reads TGCAGCGTGGGAACTAGCGAGAGCTCCTACGAGCAGTACTTC.

The chain is built from TRBV7-3 and TRBJ2-1, with a weak D call TRBD2 (5 bases). CDR3 length: 16 amino acids. Per germline, CDR1 SGHTA and CDR2 FQGTGA. Between the trimmed V and J ends, which lost 5 bases and 7 bases, there was a span of 21 bases. The CDR3 DNA reads as TGTGCCAGCAGCCCCGTACCCGCGGGCCTAGGGAATGAGCAGTTCTTC. The encoded protein is CASSPVPAGLGNEQFF.

The gene calls are TRBV28 and TRBJ2-7; TRBD2 is a possible D gene (5 bases). The CDR3 spans 16 residues. The germline CDR1 and CDR2 sequences are MDHEN and SYDVKM. The V end was cut by 5 bases, the J end by 0 bases, with 17 bases between. The CDR3 sequence is CASSPSDQAGSYEQYF. CDR3 coding DNA: TGTGCCAGCAGTCCCTCCGACCAGGCGGGCTCCTACGAGCAGTACTTC.

This clone has a handful of counts. This rearrangement joins TRBV19 to TRBJ2-5; D might be TRBD1 (6 bases). The ends were cut back, 0 bases at V and 5 bases at J, with 19 bases in the middle. Germline V gene sequence: CDR1 LNHDA, CDR2 SQIVND (reference sequence). This CDR3 spans 17 amino acids. This chain's CDR3 is CASSIDRHRVGEETQYF. The DNA of the CDR3 is TGTGCCAGTAGTATAGATCGGCACAGGGTTGGAGAGGAGACCCAGTACTTC. Based on the CDR3 plus reference TRBV19 and TRBJ2-5, the full variable domain is DGGITQSPKYLFRKEGQNVTLSCEQNLNHDAMYWYRQDPGQGLRLIYYSQIVNDFQKGDIAEGYSVSREKKESFPLTVTSAQKNPTAFYLCASSIDRHRVGEETQYFGPGTRLLVL.